This T cell receptor (beta chain) was identified in a study of T cells after yellow fever vaccination. Study observations and caveats: Across the CD4 and CD8 compartments, a small share of clonotypes was present in both. Reappearance after the booster was seen for most primary-vaccination clones, at 95% to 98% CD4 and about 90% CD8. Repertoires sorted by FACS could include abundant clonotypes that are contaminants from the bulk population.

The CDR3 is made up of 13 amino acids. Germline V gene lookup returns CDR1 MGHDK and CDR2 SYGVNS. The V end was cut by 4 bases, the J end by 4 bases, with 11 bases between. Generation of TCR cDNA used 5'RACE template switching (which added a universal primer site and UMIs). MiXCR, run by TCRdb on the 5' RACE reads, gives a single entry per CDR3 protein. The sample contains about 75,000 distinct CDR3 sequences, 7.3% of which appear only once. The sample holds many counts of this clonotype. As yet, its antigen is unknown. The chain is built from TRBV25-1 and TRBJ2-7; D gene unclear. The clonotype originates from a man between 18 and 29 years old who received the YFV17D yellow fever vaccine. Sequences were derived from CD8+ T cells sorted from PBMCs, sampled about 10 days after the first yellow fever vaccination. The CDR3: CASSVALGYEQYF. The CDR3 bases are TGTGCCAGCAGTGTGGCGCTGGGTTACGAGCAGTACTTC.